This T cell receptor beta chain stems from a study of OX40 agonist ivuxolimab in advanced cancers. Overall study context: In three patients, partial responses were observed, one with hepatocellular carcinoma and two with cutaneous melanoma. Study results and limitations: The mean number of expanded clones was higher in CD8+ T cells than in CD4+. Low normalized clonal expansion also occurred in some nonresponding patients.

Remarks on this clone: Its antigen is currently unknown.

Some clones are missing from TCRdb's copy, which holds only in-frame ones; the method was immunoSEQ multiplex PCR. The table has about 30,000 clones, around nine tenths seen once. The germline V gene encodes CDR1 LNHNV and CDR2 YYDKDF (reference sequence). This CDR3 is 13 amino acids long. V lost 5 bases and J lost 3, with 11 bases in between. This specimen consisted of CD4+ or CD8+ T cells sorted from blood, obtained in a trial of the OX40 agonist ivuxolimab. The chain combines TRBV15 with TRBJ2-7, with D perhaps matching TRBD2 (6 bases). The clonotype originates from an adult with an advanced solid tumor such as melanoma, head and neck, liver or kidney cancer. The CDR3 protein is CATSPGLLYEQYF. The CDR3 DNA sequence: TGTGCCACCAGCCCGGGACTTCTCTACGAGCAGTACTTC.